The TCR beta chain under discussion was sequenced for a study of CXCR3-negative and CXCR3-positive naive CD8 T cells. On the study more broadly: Every library held about 1.5 +/- 0.3 million TRB reads, and the total came to roughly 140 million. Regarding the study as a whole: Diversity was high in both naive subsets and much lower in memory cells. Naive CXCR3-positive and CXCR3-negative cells shared similar TRBV-TRBJ usage, unlike memory cells. CXCR3-positive naive cells carried more hydrophobic TRB CDR3s than CXCR3-negative ones.

As for this clonotype: Antigen: not known.

At 300,000 cells each, triplicate sorts were carried out for each CD8+ T cell subset. In germline, CDR1 is SGHVS, CDR2 FNYEAQ. The CDR3 totals 16 residues. The TRB cDNA libraries were prepared by 5' RACE with UMI labels. Each CDR3 protein gets one entry in TCRdb, which reprocessed the 5' RACE reads and gives no DNA. The sample table sets out about 150,000 distinct CDR3 sequences. The clonotype originates from a human donor in good health. Some clones in this sample may be carry-over from other donors' samples. Sequencing was done on a sample of naive CXCR3+ CD8+ T cells from blood. Described subset: CD45RO-CCR7+CD27+CD95- naive CD8+ T cells expressing CXCR3 (TNR3+). The chain joins TRBV7-6 to TRBJ2-3; with no DNA, the TCRdb D assignment of TRBD2 cannot be verified. The CDR3 sequence is CASSLASGWAPDTQYF.